The present entry profiles one TCR beta chain with its context. Per the authors' pipeline: Counts of nucleated cells, estimated from reference gene primer amplification, were obtained. Assay used: immunoSEQ multiplex PCR; TCRdb lists only in-frame clones, some missing. That table supplies the V and J calls and clone size; D and trimming were determined from the DNA. Here the sample spans approximately 410,000 clones, 80% to 90% being singletons. Germline V gene sequence: CDR1 LNHDA, CDR2 SQIVND (reference sequence). This CDR3 comprises 16 residues. After removal of 7 bases from V and 3 bases from J, the junction contained 10 bases not matched to a gene. The data originate from a study of blood T cell repertoires in COVID-19. Study in general: Sites across the United States, Italy and Spain contributed samples from acute and convalescent COVID-19. The cDNA or gDNA used as material had been derived from T cells, B-cell-depleted T cells, or PBMCs.

Material: peripheral blood. This clonotype was obtained from a woman younger than 45 with active or convalescent COVID-19. The V gene is TRBV19, the J gene TRBJ2-2, with 8 nucleotides matching TRBD1. The DNA for the CDR3 is TGTGCCAGTACCCTACCCCAGGGGGCTGACACCGGGGAGCTGTTTTTT. This sequence encodes CASTLPQGADTGELFF.